This TCR beta chain came from a study of control samples from healthy donors and cancer patients. Sequenced by immunoSEQ multiplex PCR; TCRdb stores in-frame clones only, minus some. Altogether fewer than 200,000 clones are present, nearly 90% being singletons, with the ten largest covering 1.4%. Per germline, CDR1 MDHEN and CDR2 SYDVKM. V was pared by 4 bases and J by 3 bases, with 12 bases between. The CDR3 is 14 residues long. The sequencing sample was made of blood. This TCR was recovered from a woman aged 45 to 65 in good health. The chain recombines TRBV28 with TRBJ1-2, with D possibly matching TRBD1 (5 bases). The CDR3 DNA reads as TGTGCCAGCAGTTCCCCGCAGGGTTACTATGGCTACACCTTC. Protein: CASSSPQGYYGYTF.